These 18 T cell receptor beta chains came from one sample sequenced in a study of cytomegalovirus exposure and HLA in healthy donors. Both 60 Vbeta primers and 13 Jbeta primers went into the PCR. Some clones are missing from TCRdb's copy, which holds only in-frame ones; the method was immunoSEQ multiplex PCR. The sample carries 220,000 or so clones, roughly three quarters recorded once. Sequencing was done on a sample of PBMCs. These receptors originate from a man aged 45-60 years in good health and CMV-seronegative.

The chain employs TRBV11-3 and TRBJ2-5, with D unresolved. Germline loops: CDR1 SGHNT, CDR2 YENEEA. V lost 1 base to trimming and J lost 5 bases, with 5 bases between them. The CDR3 loop spans 12 amino acids. CDR3: CASSLVPETQYF. Written as DNA, the CDR3 is TGTGCCAGCAGCTTAGTTCCGGAGACCCAGTACTTC.

A word on this clone: Mismatch with germline at one junction end may stem from a read error. This chain links TRBV7-3 with TRBJ2-1, with 8 bases identical to TRBD1. The CDR3 is made up of 15 amino acids. Germline lookup yields CDR1 SGHTA and CDR2 FQGTGA. This chain's CDR3 is CASNLGTGRDNEQFF. DNA of the CDR3: TGTGCCAGCAACTTAGGGACAGGAAGGGACAATGAGCAGTTCTTC.

Only one count was recorded for this clone. The V and J genes are TRBV28 and TRBJ1-2, with 9 positions matching TRBD1. Per the germline V gene, CDR1 is MDHEN and CDR2 is SYDVKM. After removal of 4 bases from V and 4 bases from J, the junction contained 4 bases not matched to a gene. The CDR3 contains 14 residues. The DNA for the CDR3 is TGTGCCAGCAGTTCAGGACAGGGGATCTATGGCTACACCTTC. It specifies CASSSGQGIYGYTF.

The rearrangement links TRBV7-9 to TRBJ2-1, with D possibly TRBD2 on 5 matching bases. The CDR3 contains 12 residues. The V end lost 5 bases, the J end lost 7 bases, and 9 bases lay between the germline ends. Germline CDR1 reads SEHNR; CDR2 reads FQNEAQ (reference sequence). The CDR3 bases are TGTGCCAGCAGCGCCACTAGGAATGAGCAGTTCTTC. It codes for CASSATRNEQFF.

This chain links TRBV30 with TRBJ1-4; unclear D gene. The CDR3 runs to 15 residues. Germline CDR1 GTSNPN, CDR2 SVGIG (reference sequence). Trimming left V 3 bases short and J 2 bases short, with 13 bases between. As DNA, the CDR3 is TGTGCCTGGAGGGCAGAGAGGGCTACTAATGAAAAACTGTTTTTT. It specifies CAWRAERATNEKLFF.

Only one count was recorded for this clone. The V gene is TRBV18, the J gene TRBJ1-1, with no clear D. This CDR3 spans 13 amino acids. CDR1 is KGHSH, CDR2 LQKENI, per germline. Trimming cost V 3 bases and J 2 bases, with 7 bases left between them. For the CDR3, the DNA is TGTGCCAGCTCACCCGACAAAAACACTGAAGCTTTCTTT. Protein sequence: CASSPDKNTEAFF.

This chain uses TRBV5-1 with TRBJ2-7; TRBD1 matches at 9 bases. Per the germline V gene, CDR1 is SGHRS and CDR2 is YFSETQ. CDR3 size: 15 residues. After removal of 1 base from V and 2 bases from J, the junction contained 4 bases not matched to a gene. The DNA of the CDR3 is TGCGCCAGCAGCTTGATTGGGACAGGGACCTACGAGCAGTACTTC. Its translation is CASSLIGTGTYEQYF.

This chain joins TRBV4-1 and TRBJ2-2, with TRBD1 matching 7 bases. J lost 2 bases, V lost 2 bases, and 5 bases had no gene match. Germline CDR1 MGHRA, CDR2 YSYEKL. CDR3 length: 16 amino acids. CDR3 in amino acids: CASSQSGTDNTGELFF. In DNA, the CDR3 is TGCGCCAGCAGCCAATCCGGGACAGATAACACCGGGGAGCTGTTTTTT.

The chain couples TRBV5-4 to TRBJ2-7; 10 bases match TRBD2. The CDR3 consists of 14 residues. The ends lost 7 bases at V and 2 bases at J; junction bases unmatched: 6. Germline V gives CDR1 SGHNT, CDR2 YYREEE (reference sequence). CDR3 protein: CASGLAGVPYEQYF. CDR3 nucleotides: TGTGCCAGCGGCCTAGCGGGAGTCCCCTACGAGCAGTACTTC. Together with reference TRBV5-4 and TRBJ2-7, the CDR3 gives the full variable domain: ETGVTQSPTHLIKTRGQQVTLRCSSQSGHNTVSWYQQALGQGPQFIFQYYREEENGRGNFPPRFSGLQFPNYSSELNVNALELDDSALYLCASGLAGVPYEQYFGPGTRLTVT.

V and J are TRBV5-8 and TRBJ1-5; tentative D call: TRBD1 (5 bases). V was shortened by 3 bases and J by 0 bases, with 10 bases between the two germline ends. The length of the CDR3 is 15 residues. The germline V gene has CDR1 SGHTS and CDR2 YDEGEE. The CDR3 DNA sequence: TGTGCCAGCAGCTCAGGGTACCATAGCAATCAGCCCCAGCATTTT. It translates to CASSSGYHSNQPQHF.

The chain carries TRBV27 and TRBJ2-7; 10 bases fit TRBD1. Looked up from germline, CDR1 is MNHEY and CDR2 is SMNVEV (reference sequence). The ends lost 6 bases at V and 2 bases at J; junction bases unmatched: 7. The CDR3 consists of 15 residues. The CDR3 nucleotides are TGTGCCAGCAGAGGGACAGGGGATCCACCCTACGAGCAGTACTTC. This encodes CASRGTGDPPYEQYF.

V usage is TRBV6-1 and J usage is TRBJ2-1, with D unresolved. Between the trimmed V and J ends, which lost 5 bases and 5 bases, there was a span of 4 bases. Germline V gene sequence: CDR1 MNHNS, CDR2 SASEGT. CDR3 size: 11 residues. The CDR3 bases are TGTGCCAGCAGTCTTAACAATGAGCAGTTCTTC. It yields the protein CASSLNNEQFF.

The chain recombines TRBV19 with TRBJ1-2, with TRBD1 matching over 10 bases. The junction had 12 bases not matched to a gene; V was cut back by 4 bases and J by 4 bases. The CDR3 loop spans 17 amino acids. Germline values: CDR1 LNHDA, CDR2 SQIVND (reference sequence). This CDR3 is CASSTDGTGEGGYGYTF. CDR3 nucleotide sequence: TGTGCCAGTAGTACGGACGGGACAGGGGAAGGCGGCTATGGCTACACCTTC.

To note about this clone: The junction does not match germline at one end; this may be a read error. The gene calls are TRBV11-2 and TRBJ2-7; 8 bases fit TRBD1. Germline loops: CDR1 SGHAT, CDR2 FQNNGV. This CDR3 comprises 15 residues. CDR3 coding DNA: TGTGCCGGCAGATCGGACAGGGCGTTTCTCCACGAGCAGTACTTC. Protein sequence: CAGRSDRAFLHEQYF.

V usage is TRBV13 and J usage is TRBJ2-1; TRBD2 is a possible D gene (6 bases). The V gene's germline CDR1 is PRHDT and CDR2 FYEKMQ (reference sequence). The ends were cut back, 5 bases at V and 2 bases at J, with 13 bases in the middle. There are 15 residues in the CDR3. The CDR3 region has the DNA TGTGCCAGCAGCCCTTGGGGCGGGGCCTACAATGAGCAGTTCTTC. Protein sequence: CASSPWGGAYNEQFF.

In this sample, this clone turned up once. The CDR3 DNA is TGTGCCAGCAGTGTGTACTCTCCCTCGGCCGGGGAGCTGTTTTTT. Protein sequence: CASSVYSPSAGELFF. V is TRBV2 and J is TRBJ2-2, with no clear D. Trimming removed 4 bases at V and 6 bases at J, with 15 bases between. This CDR3 region has 15 residues. The germline gives CDR1 SNHLY, CDR2 FYNNEI.

The chain joins TRBV6-1 to TRBJ2-4; D might be TRBD2 (6 bases). Germline V lookup: CDR1 MNHNS, CDR2 SASEGT. The CDR3 has 15 amino acids. The V gene lost 2 bases and the J gene lost 0 bases, with 8 bases spanning the gap. This chain's CDR3 is CASSESGVAKNIQYF. The CDR3 DNA follows: TGTGCCAGCAGTGAATCGGGGGTAGCCAAAAACATTCAGTACTTC.

The rearrangement joins TRBV11-2 to TRBJ1-1; maybe TRBD1 (5 bases). CDR1 and CDR2 from the germline V gene are SGHAT and FQNNGV. Trimming pared 2 bases from V and 7 bases from J, leaving 14 bases between. The CDR3 has 14 residues. The CDR3 here is CASSLFGRRDEAFF. The CDR3 bases are TGTGCCAGCAGCTTATTTGGCCGCAGGGATGAAGCTTTCTTT.